This TCR beta chain was identified during a study of blood T cell repertoires in COVID-19 (dated by TCRdb to about 2020). In terms of the full investigation: Samples covering the acute and convalescent phases of COVID-19 were provided by collaborators in the United States, Italy and Spain. The dataset comprised deeply sampled blood TCRbeta repertoires from subjects exposed to, actively infected with, or recovered from COVID-19. The sample metadata nearly always contained a de-identified subject ID, COVID-19 status, age in years and sex. The material from the prospective study consisted of cDNA or gDNA derived from T cells, B-cell-depleted T cells, or PBMCs. The samples were drawn from two sources: the first 160 participants of the ongoing ImmuneRACE study, and 1,000 to 1,500 subjects contributed by 6 global collaborators. Where HLA class I and class II types were available, the types were taken from metadata supplied by the sample provider, not from assay-based typing. The repertoires were released in a freely available public database meant as a resource for research on the immune response to SARS-CoV-2.

Collaborating institutions collected whole blood in K2EDTA tubes following their own protocols. Collaborator samples were shipped for TCRbeta analysis as frozen whole blood, isolated PBMCs, or DNA extracted from either sample type. The germline ends are 24 bases apart after V is trimmed by 3 bases and J by 4 bases. Its CDR3 holds 18 amino acids, cysteine through phenylalanine. Just the 54-base CDR3 DNA is kept, in frame starting at base 1. CDR1 and CDR2 (MDHEN, SYDVKM) derive from the germline V gene. Findings and caveats that apply to the study as a whole: How much clinical and demographic metadata was included differed by source and by participant, and the metadata was provided uncurated.

As for this clone: Its antigen remains unidentified. Base quality data are lacking; no much larger clone is found one base away.

TCRbeta CDR3 regions were amplified from genomic DNA by means of the immunoSEQ Assay, a bias-controlled multiplex PCR. The published analysis was carried out like this. Within the assay, amplification of reference gene primers was used to estimate how many nucleated cells each sample contained. To quantify the absolute abundance of each unique TCRbeta CDR3 rearrangement, sequence reads were collapsed and filtered. For each sample, productive Simpson clonality was calculated as the square root of Simpson's diversity index over productive rearrangements. Drawn from immuneACCESS, this table holds only the in-frame rearrangements with V and J called that TCRdb kept. Clones are partly lost; checked studies trace under half to an unresolved V gene and leave the rest unexplained. V and J calls and clone size are as listed in that table; D and trimming were resolved from the DNA. The sample includes around 78,000 clones, with around 86% observed a single time. Of the sample, approximately 1.9% falls within the top ten clones.

This TCR derives from a woman aged 55-69 years with acute or convalescent COVID-19. Sequencing input: peripheral blood. Recombination connected TRBV28 to TRBJ2-5, with the D gene uncertain. The nucleotide sequence reads TGTGCCAGCAGTTTTTACCCGTACGGAGATAGGTTTCGAGAGACCCAGTACTTC. Translated, this is CASSFYPYGDRFRETQYF. With the rest looked up from the reference TRBV28 and TRBJ2-5 genes rather than sequenced, the full variable domain is DVKVTQSSRYLVKRTGEKVFLECVQDMDHENMFWYRQDPGLGLRLIYFSYDVKMKEKGDIPEGYSVSREKKERFSLILESASTNQTSMYLCASSFYPYGDRFRETQYFGPGTRLLVL.